The 30 T cell receptor beta chains reported below all come from one sample, sequenced in a study of blood T cell repertoires in COVID-19. TCRdb's table, derived via immunoSEQ multiplex PCR, lists solely in-frame clones and lacks some. The sample carries some 100,000 clones, roughly 88% recorded once. What was sequenced was peripheral blood. The receptors were sampled from a woman between 65 and 79 years old with acute or convalescent COVID-19.

The rearrangement links TRBV11-3 to TRBJ1-3, with 7 bases matching TRBD1. Germline trimming cut 5 bases from V and 9 bases from J; bases unmatched to any gene: 7. CDR1 is SGHNT, CDR2 YENEEA, per germline. The CDR3 is 13 residues long. CDR3 region: CASSQTTGATIYF. CDR3 in DNA: TGTGCCAGCAGCCAAACTACAGGGGCCACCATATATTTT.

The count of this clone is one. The chain joins TRBV7-3 to TRBJ1-1, with 7 bases that match TRBD1. CDR3 length equals 13 residues. V trimming: 3 bases; J trimming: 5 bases; junction bases outside the gene matches: 3. Germline V gene lookup returns CDR1 SGHTA and CDR2 FQGTGA. The CDR3 bases are TGTGCCAGCAGCTTGACAGGGAAAACTGAAGCTTTCTTT. It encodes CASSLTGKTEAFF.

The V gene is TRBV5-1, the J gene TRBJ2-3, with 15 bases identical to TRBD2. Per germline, CDR1 SGHRS and CDR2 YFSETQ. The ends lost 0 bases at V and 3 bases at J; junction bases unmatched: 2. The CDR3 covers 17 residues. In DNA form, the CDR3 reads TGCGCCAGCAGCTTGGAGGGACTAGCGGGGGGTACAGATACGCAGTATTTT. Protein: CASSLEGLAGGTDTQYF.

V usage is TRBV7-6 and J usage is TRBJ2-5, with 9 bases identical to TRBD2. Germline values: CDR1 SGHVS, CDR2 FNYEAQ. With V trimmed by 5 bases and J by 5 bases, 12 bases remained unmatched. This CDR3 spans 16 amino acids. CDR3 region: CASSRGAGGHFETQYF. The CDR3 nucleotides are TGTGCCAGCAGCAGGGGAGCGGGGGGCCACTTTGAGACCCAGTACTTC.

Note on this clone: An end of the junction does not agree with germline; a read error may underlie this. The J gene is TRBJ2-5, the V gene TRBV7-7; the match to TRBD2 covers 12 bases. CDR3 length equals 16 residues. The V gene's germline CDR1 is SSHAT and CDR2 FNYEAQ (reference sequence). This CDR3 reads CASSQGLAGYQETQYF. The CDR3 DNA reads TGTGCTAGCAGCCAAGGACTAGCGGGGTACCAAGAGACCCAGTACTTC.

This chain connects TRBV18 to TRBJ1-6, with D perhaps TRBD1 (5 bases). The CDR3 is 15 residues long. V gave up 3 bases and J gave up 7 bases, with 13 bases separating them. Looked up from germline, CDR1 is KGHSH and CDR2 is LQKENI. The CDR3, as DNA: TGTGCCAGCTCACCTGGAGGGGATGGGAATTCACCCCTCCACTTT. Translated, it gives CASSPGGDGNSPLHF.

The CDR3 DNA sequence: TGTGCCAGCAACATCTCACCGGGAGCCGGTATTGTGCAGTTCTTC. It yields the protein CASNISPGAGIVQFF. The chain is built from TRBV6-5 and TRBJ2-1; D might be TRBD2 (6 bases). The CDR3 loop spans 15 amino acids. Germline V CDR1 and CDR2: MNHEY, SVGAGI. Trimming cost V 7 bases and J 12 bases, with 25 bases left between them.

The rearrangement joins TRBV11-3 to TRBJ2-2, with D possibly matching TRBD2 (6 bases). Germline values: CDR1 SGHNT, CDR2 YENEEA. The CDR3 totals 13 residues. The V end was cut by 5 bases, the J end by 5 bases, with 9 bases between. The CDR3 bases are TGTGCCAGCAGCAAACTAGCTACCGGGGAGCTGTTTTTT. Translating it yields CASSKLATGELFF.

The chain employs TRBV28 and TRBJ1-1, with D perhaps matching TRBD1 (6 bases). The CDR3 is 13 amino acids. The V and J ends lost 6 bases and 8 bases respectively, with 16 bases between them. Germline V gives CDR1 MDHEN, CDR2 SYDVKM. The CDR3 protein is CASSQYRVPEAFF. As DNA, the CDR3 is TGTGCCAGCAGCCAATACAGGGTCCCAGAAGCTTTCTTT.

This clone was counted between two and nine times. The chain has TRBV7-9 and TRBJ1-1, with TRBD1 identical over 7 bases. Germline CDR1 is SEHNR and CDR2 is FQNEAQ (reference sequence). The CDR3 is made up of 14 amino acids. The V and J ends lost 6 bases and 1 base, in that order; junction bases with no gene match: 5. DNA for the CDR3: TGTGCCAGCAGAGGGACAGCCTCGAACACTGAAGCTTTCTTT. Encoded protein: CASRGTASNTEAFF.

The chain recombines TRBV27 with TRBJ2-7; 8 bases match TRBD1. V lost 4 bases and J lost 5; bases outside the gene matches: 4. There are 13 residues in the CDR3. Germline V lookup: CDR1 MNHEY, CDR2 SMNVEV (reference sequence). The CDR3, as DNA: TGTGCCAGCAGTTCGGACAGGGTCCACGAGCAGTACTTC. Translation gives CASSSDRVHEQYF.

A remark on this clone: This same CDR3 is encoded by further DNA sequences in the sample. V is TRBV9 and J is TRBJ2-1, with a tentative D call TRBD2 (6 bases). The CDR3 sequence is 15 residues long. V gave up 0 bases and J gave up 0 bases, with 7 bases separating them. From germline, CDR1 is SGDLS and CDR2 YYNGEE. CDR3 region: CASSVGGNSYNEQFF. DNA for the CDR3: TGTGCCAGCAGCGTAGGCGGGAACTCCTACAATGAGCAGTTCTTC.

The chain joins TRBV13 to TRBJ1-1, with 7 nucleotides matching TRBD1. Germline loops: CDR1 PRHDT, CDR2 FYEKMQ (reference sequence). CDR3 size: 15 residues. With 5 bases clipped from V and 0 bases from J, the junction kept 6 bases outside the gene matches. The CDR3 DNA sequence: TGTGCCAGCAGCGTCCGACAGGGACTGAACACTGAAGCTTTCTTT. Translating it yields CASSVRQGLNTEAFF.

The chain carries TRBV4-1 and TRBJ2-5; TRBD2 agrees at 8 bases. The germline V gene encodes CDR1 MGHRA and CDR2 YSYEKL. J was trimmed by 9 bases and V by 2 bases; bases with no gene match: 23. The CDR3 length is 19 residues. The chain's CDR3 is CASSQFQGEISGTSGSQYF. Here the CDR3 DNA reads TGCGCCAGCAGCCAATTTCAAGGCGAGATTAGCGGGACCTCCGGATCCCAGTACTTC.

This clone is a singleton in its sample. The chain carries TRBV5-6 and TRBJ1-2, with 8 bases identical to TRBD1. The length of the CDR3 is 16 residues. CDR1 is SGHDT, CDR2 YYEEEE, per germline. V shed 2 bases and J 7 bases; nucleotides not matched to a gene: 13. CDR3 nucleotide sequence: TGTGCCAGCAGCTTCGGGAGGACAGGGAGTTATTCTGGCTACACCTTC. Residues: CASSFGRTGSYSGYTF.

The V gene is TRBV9, the J gene TRBJ2-5, with 8 bases aligning to TRBD1. The V and J ends lost 1 base and 1 base, in that order; junction bases with no gene match: 6. Germline assignment: CDR1 SGDLS and CDR2 YYNGEE. The CDR3 is 16 residues long. The CDR3: CASSVTLTGGQETQYF. CDR3 sequence (DNA): TGTGCCAGCAGCGTAACCCTTACAGGGGGCCAAGAGACCCAGTACTTC.

The rearrangement links TRBV2 to TRBJ1-2; 8 bases line up with TRBD1. There are 16 residues in the CDR3. Trimming cost V 4 bases and J 3 bases; bases outside gene matches: 10. In germline, CDR1 is SNHLY, CDR2 FYNNEI. CDR3 loop: CASSAGTGTPHYGYTF. Written as DNA, the CDR3 is TGTGCCAGCAGTGCCGGGACAGGTACTCCCCACTATGGCTACACCTTC.

This chain uses TRBV7-9 with TRBJ1-4; TRBD1 is a possible D gene (6 bases). Germline V gene sequence: CDR1 SEHNR, CDR2 FQNEAQ (reference sequence). This CDR3 comprises 14 residues. V dropped 6 bases and J dropped 7 bases, with 15 bases sitting between them. Written as DNA, the CDR3 is TGTGCCAGCAGTTTACAGGGAAAAAGTGAAAAACTGTTTTTT. It yields the protein CASSLQGKSEKLFF.

V is TRBV2 and J is TRBJ2-2; D might be TRBD1 (6 bases). In germline, CDR1 is SNHLY, CDR2 FYNNEI. Trimming removed 7 bases from V and 1 base from J, with 13 bases in between. The CDR3 spans 15 residues. CDR3 sequence (DNA): TGTGCCAGCAACCTACAGGGTCAGAACACCGGGGAGCTGTTTTTT. Protein: CASNLQGQNTGELFF.

V usage is TRBV7-9 and J usage is TRBJ2-7, with 8 bases matching TRBD1. CDR3 size: 15 residues. Germline CDR1 is SEHNR and CDR2 is FQNEAQ (reference sequence). J lost 6 bases, V lost 5 bases, and 12 bases had no gene match. The CDR3 sequence: CASSPWTGRISEQYF. CDR3 bases: TGTGCCAGCAGCCCCTGGACAGGGCGCATTTCCGAGCAGTACTTC.

DNA for the CDR3: TGTGCCAGCAGCCAGTTTAATGGCTACACCTTC. This translates into CASSQFNGYTF. The rearrangement links TRBV3-1 (or the pseudogene TRBV3-2) to TRBJ1-2; no reliable D call. Germline V lookup: CDR1 LGHDT, CDR2 YNNKEL (reference sequence). The length of the CDR3 is 11 residues. V lost 3 bases and J lost 6, with 5 bases in between.

The rearrangement joins TRBV12-3 or TRBV12-4 to TRBJ2-1; D uncertain. This CDR3 is 12 amino acids long. Trimming stripped 2 bases from V and 5 bases from J, with 4 bases between. DNA for the CDR3: TGTGCCAGCAGTTTACGGGACAATGAGCAGTTCTTC. It specifies CASSLRDNEQFF.

The gene calls are TRBV2 and TRBJ2-3, with D hard to call. Trimming stripped 7 bases from V and 0 bases from J, with 11 bases between. There are 14 residues in the CDR3. Germline V gene lookup returns CDR1 SNHLY and CDR2 FYNNEI. DNA for the CDR3: TGTGCCAGCACCCAGCGACTTAGCACAGATACGCAGTATTTT. This sequence encodes CASTQRLSTDTQYF.

This clone has just one count. The V gene is TRBV2, the J gene TRBJ2-7; 10 bases fit TRBD2. There are 15 residues in the CDR3. Germline-derived CDR1 and CDR2 are SNHLY and FYNNEI. Trimming cost V 5 bases and J 3 bases; bases outside gene matches: 7. CDR3: CASSYSSGGVYEQYF. In DNA form, the CDR3 reads TGTGCCAGCAGTTATTCTAGCGGGGGCGTCTACGAGCAGTACTTC.

The chain uses TRBV25-1 and TRBJ1-2; 7 bases are a match to TRBD1. The length of the CDR3 is 12 residues. The junction had 2 bases not matched to a gene; V was cut back by 4 bases and J by 6 bases. Germline V gene data show CDR1 as MGHDK and CDR2 as SYGVNS. CDR3 in amino acids: CASSGQGHGYTF. The CDR3 coding sequence is TGTGCCAGCAGTGGACAGGGCCATGGCTACACCTTC.

This chain connects TRBV5-1 to TRBJ2-7, with a possible D match to TRBD1 (5 bases). This CDR3 is 14 amino acids long. Germline CDR1 is SGHRS and CDR2 is YFSETQ. The V end was cut by 2 bases, the J end by 6 bases, with 15 bases between. CDR3 DNA sequence: TGCGCCAGCAGCTTTGATGCGGCCCAGGGCGAGCAGTACTTC. Translating it yields CASSFDAAQGEQYF.

J is TRBJ1-2 and V is TRBV11-1; the match to TRBD1 covers 7 bases. The CDR3 is 15 amino acids. The germline CDR1 and CDR2 sequences are SGHAT and FQDESV (reference sequence). Trimming took 2 bases from V and 2 from J; bases not matched to a gene: 5. In DNA form, the CDR3 reads TGTGCCAGCAGCTTATACAGGGGAAGGAACTATGGCTACACCTTC. This gives the protein CASSLYRGRNYGYTF.

This rearrangement joins TRBV11-2 to TRBJ1-2, with 9 bases that match TRBD1. Trimming removed 3 bases from V and 7 bases from J; junction bases left unmatched: 9. The CDR3 is made up of 15 amino acids. The V gene's germline CDR1 is SGHAT and CDR2 FQNNGV. Here the CDR3 reads CASSFGRTGAGGYTF. The DNA for the CDR3 is TGTGCCAGCAGCTTCGGACGGACAGGGGCAGGTGGCTACACCTTC. Supplemented by reference TRBV11-2 and TRBJ1-2, the full variable domain reads EAGVAQSPRYKIIEKRQSVAFWCNPISGHATLYWYQQILGQGPKLLIQFQNNGVVDDSQLPKDRFSAERLKGVDSTLKIQPAKLEDSAVYLCASSFGRTGAGGYTFGSGTRLTVV.

The chain employs TRBV27 and TRBJ1-1; D perhaps matches TRBD1 (5 bases). CDR1 is MNHEY and CDR2 is SMNVEV in the germline V gene (reference sequence). This CDR3 contains 16 residues. The V and J ends lost 0 bases and 4 bases respectively, with 15 bases between them. CDR3 residues: CASSLSRGRTGTEAFF. The CDR3 DNA is TGTGCCAGCAGTTTATCCCGGGGGAGAACGGGCACTGAAGCTTTCTTT.

V gene TRBV3-1 (or the pseudogene TRBV3-2) combines with J gene TRBJ2-3; a weak D match, TRBD1 (6 bases). V was clipped by 5 bases and J by 4 bases, with 19 bases between them. The CDR3 extends over 16 amino acids. Germline assignment: CDR1 LGHDT and CDR2 YNNKEL (reference sequence). CDR3 bases: TGTGCCAGCAGCGGACACAGGGTACAATACCCAGATACGCAGTATTTT. Its protein product is CASSGHRVQYPDTQYF.